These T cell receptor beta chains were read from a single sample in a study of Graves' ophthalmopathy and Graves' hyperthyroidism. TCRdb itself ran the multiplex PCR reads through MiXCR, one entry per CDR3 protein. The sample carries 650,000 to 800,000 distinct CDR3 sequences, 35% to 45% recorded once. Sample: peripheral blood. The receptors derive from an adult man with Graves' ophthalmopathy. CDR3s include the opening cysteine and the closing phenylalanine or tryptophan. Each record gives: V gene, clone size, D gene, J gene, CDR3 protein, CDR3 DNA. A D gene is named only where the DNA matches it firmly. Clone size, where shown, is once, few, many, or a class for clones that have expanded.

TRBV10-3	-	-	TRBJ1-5	CAISDREGVNEHF	TGTGCCATCAGTGATAGGGAGGGCGTGAACGAGCATTTT
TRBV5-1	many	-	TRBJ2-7	CASGPDGTYEQYF	TGCGCCAGCGGCCCGGACGGAACCTACGAGCAGTACTTC
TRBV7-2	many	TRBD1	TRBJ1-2	CASSSGQRYGYTF	TGTGCCAGCAGCTCGGGACAGCGCTATGGCTACACCTTC
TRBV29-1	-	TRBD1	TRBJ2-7	CSVDRGREQYF	TGCAGCGTGGACAGGGGGCGCGAGCAGTACTTC
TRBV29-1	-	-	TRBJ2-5	CSVGQGQQETQYF	TGCAGCGTTGGCCAAGGACAGCAAGAGACCCAGTACTTC
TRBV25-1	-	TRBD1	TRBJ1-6	CASSEPGTGDSPLHF	TGTGCCAGCAGTGAACCCGGGACAGGAGATTCACCCCTCCACTTT
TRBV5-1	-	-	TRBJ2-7	CASSLVARGDEQYF	TGCGCCAGCAGCTTGGTGGCCAGGGGAGACGAGCAGTACTTC
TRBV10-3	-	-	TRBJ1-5	CASSYFGNQPQHF	TGTGCCAGCAGTTACTTTGGCAATCAGCCCCAGCATTTT
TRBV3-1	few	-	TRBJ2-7	CASSQIQNSYEQYF	TGTGCCAGCAGCCAAATCCAGAATTCCTACGAGCAGTACTTC
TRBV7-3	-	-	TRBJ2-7	CAWSEVGSSYEQYF	TGTGCCTGGAGTGAGGTGGGAAGCTCCTACGAGCAGTACTTC
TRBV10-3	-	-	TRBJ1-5	CAISAPAGGEQPQHF	TGTGCCATCAGTGCACCAGCGGGAGGCGAGCAGCCCCAGCATTTT
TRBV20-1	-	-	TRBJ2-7	CSARDTGGVYEQYF	TGCAGTGCTAGAGACACAGGGGGGGTCTACGAGCAGTACTTC
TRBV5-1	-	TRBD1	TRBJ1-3	CASTGGNPGNTIYF	TGCGCCAGCACAGGGGGCAATCCTGGAAACACCATATATTTT
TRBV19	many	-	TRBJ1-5	CASSIVWGGRQPQHF	TGTGCCAGTAGTATTGTATGGGGTGGGCGTCAGCCCCAGCATTTT
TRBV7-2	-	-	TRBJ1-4	CASSLRGHPEKLFF	TGTGCCAGCAGCTTAAGGGGACATCCGGAAAAACTGTTTTTT
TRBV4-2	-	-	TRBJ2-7	CASSQDAGSPSYEQYF	TGTGCCAGCAGCCAAGACGCAGGCTCTCCCTCCTACGAGCAGTACTTC
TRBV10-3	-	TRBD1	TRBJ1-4	CATRTGGQGEKLFF	TGTGCCACCAGGACAGGGGGACAGGGCGAAAAACTGTTTTTT
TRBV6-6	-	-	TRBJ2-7	CASTPMGGTGRYEQYF	TGTGCCAGCACCCCAATGGGGGGGACAGGACGCTACGAGCAGTACTTC
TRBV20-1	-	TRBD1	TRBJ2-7	CNARSGQETSYEQYF	TGCAATGCTAGGTCAGGACAGGAGACATCCTACGAGCAGTACTTC
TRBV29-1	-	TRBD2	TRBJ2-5	CSVERGGKGTGGETQYF	TGCAGCGTTGAACGGGGGGGGAAGGGCACCGGGGGGGAGACCCAGTACTTC
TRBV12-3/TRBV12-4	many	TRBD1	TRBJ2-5	CASSFVHNRGETQYF	TGTGCCAGCAGTTTTGTTCACAACAGGGGGGAGACCCAGTACTTC
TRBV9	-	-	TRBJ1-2	CASSAHSDGDGYTF	TGTGCCAGCAGCGCCCACTCGGACGGAGATGGCTACACCTTC
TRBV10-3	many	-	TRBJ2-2	CAIRGGEAGELFF	TGTGCCATCCGGGGCGGTGAGGCCGGGGAGCTGTTTTTT
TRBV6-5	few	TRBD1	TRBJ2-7	CASSYPVDGQATYEQYF	TGTGCCAGCAGTTACCCTGTAGACGGACAGGCCACCTACGAGCAGTACTTC